This TCR beta chain was obtained from a study of early T cells in non-severe SARS-CoV-2 infection. Study at large: Unsorted whole-blood RNA was sequenced in bulk, leaving chains unpaired.

The table lists this clonotype with many counts. Antigen unknown. Study-level findings and limits: Using VDJdb, the matching emphasized anti-spike CD8 responses while missing private and CD4 specificities.

Attachment of unique molecular identifiers was made to individual cDNA molecules. MiXCR was run by TCRdb on the 5' RACE reads, yielding one entry per CDR3 protein. In the table there are tens of thousands of distinct CDR3 sequences, 15% of which are singletons. Germline V CDR1 and CDR2: MDHEN, SYDVKM. The CDR3 is made up of 15 amino acids. Deletions cut 6 bases from V and 0 bases from J, with 12 bases between. This receptor was taken from an adult who was a healthcare worker with PCR-confirmed SARS-CoV-2 infection or an uninfected control (not recorded which). Specimen: whole blood. This chain links TRBV28 with TRBJ1-5, with D perhaps matching TRBD1 (5 bases). CDR3 sequence reads: CASSLGHVSNQPQHF. CDR3 bases: TGTGCCAGCAGCCTCGGACACGTTAGCAATCAGCCCCAGCATTTT.